These T cell receptor beta chains were read from a single sample in a study of blood T cells in healthy people across ages. TCRdb ran MiXCR on the 5' RACE reads and lists one entry per CDR3 protein. The sample yields about 400,000 distinct CDR3 sequences, roughly half seen once. The material sequenced was blood. These receptors originate from a man in his 60s in good health. CDR3s leave out the opening cysteine and the closing phenylalanine or tryptophan.

TRBV20-1 | SASLPGFNGYT
TRBV28 | ASNLGGSSYEQY
TRBV6-2/TRBV6-3 | ASTQFLLDRIGSGYT
TRBV7-2 | ASSLADRVETQY
TRBV14 | ASSQRRETQY
TRBV3-1 | ASSLEGQPQH
TRBV2 | ASRAAATNEKLF
TRBV29-1 | GVVGRVNEQY
TRBV5-1 | ASSSTWTSYSYEQY
TRBV15 | ATNRDRGLYGYT
TRBV20-1 | SARESGTEQF
TRBV3-1 | ASSQEGRVAEAF
TRBV7-2 | ASSLGGLAGGKNIQY
TRBV20-1 | SAQALLETQY
TRBV27 | ASRRPTGSTDTQY
TRBV3-1 | ASTAGGLSLYEQY
TRBV20-1 | SARIGGGGKNIQY
TRBV6-2/TRBV6-3 | ASSYRASGRETQY
TRBV5-8 | ASSLGDRNQGDTQY
TRBV20-1 | SARTGGYEKLF
TRBV3-1 | ASSPKTGGAGGYT
TRBV29-1 | SVEAGSVVGKNIQY
TRBV12-3/TRBV12-4 | ASSVFRIAEQY
TRBV9 | ASSVAPAGGDQETQY
TRBV29-1 | SVGDGRAGYYEQY
TRBV29-1 | SVAQGRGTEAF
TRBV29-1 | SVPRGGETQY
TRBV12-3/TRBV12-4 | ASSYTPGGYT
TRBV6-6 | ASSRRGEDNEQF
TRBV20-1 | SARGHNYGYT
TRBV2 | ASIPDGAAGGEQY
TRBV28 | ASARSYGYT
TRBV14 | ASSPDPAYEQY
TRBV25-1 | ASSAGLAGVGEQY
TRBV6-2/TRBV6-3 | ASSSYQEIQY